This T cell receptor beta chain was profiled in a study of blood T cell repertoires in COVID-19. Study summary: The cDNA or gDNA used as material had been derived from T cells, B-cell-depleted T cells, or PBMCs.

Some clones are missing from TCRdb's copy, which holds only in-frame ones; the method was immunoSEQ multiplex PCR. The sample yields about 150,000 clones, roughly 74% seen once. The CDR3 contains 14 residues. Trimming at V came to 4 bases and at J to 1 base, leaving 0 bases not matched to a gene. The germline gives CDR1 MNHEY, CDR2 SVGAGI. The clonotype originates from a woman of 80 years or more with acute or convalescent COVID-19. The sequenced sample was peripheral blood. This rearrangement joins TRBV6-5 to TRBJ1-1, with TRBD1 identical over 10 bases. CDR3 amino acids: CASSWDRGNTEAFF. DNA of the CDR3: TGTGCCAGCAGTTGGGACAGGGGGAACACTGAAGCTTTCTTT.